This T cell receptor beta chain was identified in a study of T cells in Graves' hyperthyroidism and ophthalmopathy. This clonotype has a handful of counts. Researchers took RNA transcripts and amplified the TCR beta CDR3 regions from them. HTBI primers were employed in a first-round RT-PCR of the TCR CDR3. TCRdb independently ran MiXCR on the multiplex PCR reads; one entry per CDR3 protein. The sample comprises a few hundred thousand distinct CDR3 sequences, 20% of which are singletons, and about 25% rests with the top ten. Diagnoses were established using clinical symptoms, serum thyroxine and TRAb, thyroid ultrasound and orbital computed tomography. The germline V gene has CDR1 SQVTM and CDR2 ANQGSEA. This CDR3 has 16 residues. V lost 6 bases to trimming and J lost 5 bases; unmatched junction nucleotides: 18.

The sequencing sample was made of blood. The V call is TRBV29-1, the J call TRBJ2-5; 7 bases map to TRBD2. This TCR came from a man younger than 30 with Graves' hyperthyroidism. CDR3 loop: CSVQSGGFSFLETQYF. As DNA, the CDR3 is TGCAGCGTCCAGTCGGGGGGATTCTCGTTTTTGGAGACCCAGTACTTC.